A selection of T cell receptor beta chains follows, all from one sample in a study of T cell repertoires in aging, cancer and after chemotherapy. A single record per CDR3 protein comes from TCRdb applying MiXCR to the multiplex PCR reads. In the table there are 2,500 to 3,500 distinct CDR3 sequences, 33% of which are singletons. Sequencing was done on a sample of blood. Every receptor here comes from a human donor with a solid tumor. Both conserved end residues are part of each CDR3. D genes are given only for firm matches. Part of the rows lack a size; the others show once, few, many or a class for expanded clones.

d_call	clone_size	v_call	j_call	cdr3_nt	cdr3_aa
.	medium-sized	TRBV11-3	TRBJ2-3	TGTGCCAGCAGCTTACAGGGAGGTACGCAGTATTTT	CASSLQGGTQYF
TRBD1	.	TRBV4-2	TRBJ1-1	TGTGCCAGCAGCCTTGGGACAGGGAACACTGAAGCTTTCTTT	CASSLGTGNTEAFF
.	few	TRBV27	TRBJ1-1	TGTGCCAGCAGTTTCCTCCGGGAGAACACTGAAGCTTTCTTT	CASSFLRENTEAFF
.	medium-sized	TRBV19	TRBJ2-2	TGTGCCAGTAGTATACAGGGGCCGAACACCGGGGAGCTGTTTTTT	CASSIQGPNTGELFF
TRBD2	.	TRBV7-3	TRBJ2-5	TGTGCCAGTTCCGGGGGGGCGGAAGAGACCCAGTACTTC	CASSGGAEETQYF
.	.	TRBV19	TRBJ1-1	TGTGCCAGTAGTATCCGCAGGGAAGCTTTCTTT	CASSIRREAFF
TRBD1	few	TRBV20-1	TRBJ2-1	TGCAGTGCTCCCAACGTCGTGGGACAGGGATACAATGAGCAGTTCTTC	CSAPNVVGQGYNEQFF
.	.	TRBV6-2/TRBV6-3	TRBJ2-4	TGTGCCAGCAGTCCCTCATGGGGTGGAAACATTCAGTACTTC	CASSPSWGGNIQYF
TRBD1	.	TRBV15	TRBJ1-1	TGTGCCACCAGCACCCAGGACAGGGGATGGGGAGCTTTCTTT	CATSTQDRGWGAFF
.	.	TRBV19	TRBJ1-2	TGTGCCAGTAGTATACAGAACTATGGCTACACCTTC	CASSIQNYGYTF
TRBD1	.	TRBV5-1	TRBJ1-2	TGCGCCAGCAGCTTAGACCAGACGACAGGGCCAGGTGGCTACACCTTC	CASSLDQTTGPGGYTF
TRBD2	medium-sized	TRBV15	TRBJ2-2	TGTGCCACCAGCAGAGGAGGAGCGGGGGCCTCGAGCACCGGGGAGCTGTTTTTT	CATSRGGAGASSTGELFF
.	.	TRBV5-6	TRBJ1-3	TGTGCCAGCAGCTTGGGCAGGGTAGCTGGAAACACCATATATTTT	CASSLGRVAGNTIYF
.	.	TRBV28	TRBJ1-2	TGTGCCAGCAGTTTACCACAGGGATTTTCCTATGGCTACACCTTC	CASSLPQGFSYGYTF
TRBD1	few	TRBV6-1	TRBJ2-7	TGTGCCAGCAGTTACAGGGGAACCTACGAGCAGTACTTC	CASSYRGTYEQYF
TRBD2	.	TRBV6-6	TRBJ2-3	TGTGCCAGCAGTTCGGGGGGACTAGCGGGGGGGCCGTCTCTAGGAACAGATACGCAGTATTTT	CASSSGGLAGGPSLGTDTQYF
.	.	TRBV20-1	TRBJ1-2	TGCAGTGCTAGAGGGGCAGGGAAAGCTAACTATGGCTACACCTTC	CSARGAGKANYGYTF
.	hyperexpanded	TRBV10-1	TRBJ2-3	TGCGCCAGCAGTGAGGTAGGCACAGATACGCAGTATTTT	CASSEVGTDTQYF
TRBD1	medium-sized	TRBV19	TRBJ2-7	TGTGCCAGTAGTGCGGGACAGGGGATGAACGAGCAGTACTTC	CASSAGQGMNEQYF
.	medium-sized	TRBV5-6	TRBJ2-2	TGTGCCAGCAGCCGAAACACCGGGGAGCTGTTTTTT	CASSRNTGELFF
.	few	TRBV20-1	TRBJ2-4	TGCAGTGCTCCGGAGGATGCCAAAAACATTCAGTACTTC	CSAPEDAKNIQYF
TRBD2	few	TRBV20-1	TRBJ2-1	TGCAGTGCTAGAGATCTCCGGTGGGGACTAGCCTTTAATGAGCAGTTCTTC	CSARDLRWGLAFNEQFF
.	.	TRBV18	TRBJ2-7	TGTGCCAGCTCACCGACGCTGGCGGCCTACGAGCAGTACTTC	CASSPTLAAYEQYF
.	few	TRBV12-3/TRBV12-4	TRBJ1-1	TGTGCCAGCACCTTGGATACTGAAGCTTTCTTT	CASTLDTEAFF
.	.	TRBV20-1	TRBJ2-7	TGCAGTGCTAGACCACACCGGGGCCTATCCTCCTACGAGCAGTACTTC	CSARPHRGLSSYEQYF
TRBD1	.	TRBV7-9	TRBJ1-2	TGTGCCAGCAGCCCGGGGACAGGCTATGGCTACACCTTC	CASSPGTGYGYTF
.	few	TRBV18	TRBJ2-7	TGTGCCAGCTCACCAATCTCCAGGGTCCACGAGCAGTACTTC	CASSPISRVHEQYF
.	.	TRBV5-4	TRBJ2-1	TGTGCCAGCAGCTTTTGGGGGGTCAATGAGCAGTTCTTC	CASSFWGVNEQFF
TRBD1	few	TRBV5-5	TRBJ2-7	TGTGCCAGCAGCGGCTGGACAGGGGACGGGAACGAGCAGTACTTC	CASSGWTGDGNEQYF
.	.	TRBV20-1	TRBJ2-3	TGCAGTGCCTTACGGGATACGCAGTATTTT	CSALRDTQYF
TRBD1	few	TRBV7-6	TRBJ1-1	TGTGCCAGCAGACCGACAGGGGGCGCGTCTGAAGCTTTCTTT	CASRPTGGASEAFF
.	few	TRBV6-5	TRBJ2-6	TGTGCCAGCAGTGAACTATTGTACAGGGAAAACTCTGGGGCCAACGTCCTGACTTTC	CASSELLYRENSGANVLTF
.	.	TRBV7-9	TRBJ1-1	TGTGCCAGCAGCTTTCAGCAGGGGATTGAAGCTTTCTTT	CASSFQQGIEAFF
.	few	TRBV4-2	TRBJ2-6	TGTGCCAGCAGCCAAGATCTAGGGGGGCCCGGGGCCAACGTCCTGACTTTC	CASSQDLGGPGANVLTF
.	.	TRBV14	TRBJ2-3	TGTGCCAGCAGCCCTAGGTGGGGCACAGATACGCAGTATTTT	CASSPRWGTDTQYF
.	few	TRBV27	TRBJ1-2	TGTGCCAGCAGTTACAGTACTAACTATGGCTACACCTTC	CASSYSTNYGYTF
.	.	TRBV6-5	TRBJ1-1	TGTGCCATCAGCAACATACCGAACACTGAAGCTTTCTTT	CAISNIPNTEAFF
TRBD2	once	TRBV20-1	TRBJ2-1	TGCAGTGCTCGATTAGCGGGGGGAAGACACAATGAGCAGTTCTTC	CSARLAGGRHNEQFF
.	few	TRBV12-3/TRBV12-4	TRBJ2-5	TGTGCCAGCAGTTTAGGGGCAGGGGCGGTGGGGACCCAGTACTTC	CASSLGAGAVGTQYF
TRBD1	.	TRBV10-3	TRBJ1-5	TGTGCCATCAGTGACGGCCTGGGAGGGACAGGGAGCAATCAGCCCCAGCATTTT	CAISDGLGGTGSNQPQHF
.	few	TRBV6-2/TRBV6-3	TRBJ2-1	TGTGCCAGCAGTGAAGGGACCGCTACCTACAATGAGCAGTTCTTC	CASSEGTATYNEQFF
TRBD1	.	TRBV12-5	TRBJ1-2	TGTGCTAGTGGCCCAACTGGACAGGGCGGTTTCGGCTATGGCTACACCTTC	CASGPTGQGGFGYGYTF
.	.	TRBV12-3/TRBV12-4	TRBJ2-5	TGTGCCAGCAGTGTTAATGGGGGCATGGGGACCCAGTACTTC	CASSVNGGMGTQYF
TRBD1	.	TRBV10-3	TRBJ2-2	TGTGCCATCAGATCAATCGGGACAGGGGGTACCGGGGAGCTGTTTTTT	CAIRSIGTGGTGELFF
.	medium-sized	TRBV18	TRBJ2-2	TGTGCCAGCTCACCGAGGCAGGGCGATTCGGGGGAGCTGTTTTTT	CASSPRQGDSGELFF
.	.	TRBV6-4	TRBJ2-3	TGTGCCAGCAGTCCCTTTTGGAACACAGATACGCAGTATTTT	CASSPFWNTDTQYF
.	few	TRBV5-5	TRBJ1-1	TGTGCCAGCAGCTTTTCGGGGAATATGAACACTGAAGCTTTCTTT	CASSFSGNMNTEAFF
.	medium-sized	TRBV19	TRBJ2-5	TGTGCCAGTAGCCCGGGGGCCCAAGAGACCCAGTACTTC	CASSPGAQETQYF
.	.	TRBV4-3	TRBJ1-6	TGCGCCAGCAGCCAAGAGTCCGGGATCAGGGATTCACCCCTCCACTTT	CASSQESGIRDSPLHF
TRBD1	once	TRBV6-5	TRBJ1-2	TGTGCCATCAGTCAGGGGGGGCAAGGCTACACCTTC	CAISQGGQGYTF
TRBD1	large	TRBV7-9	TRBJ1-2	TGTGCCAGCAGACCAACAGGGGCCCACAACTATGGCTACACCTTC	CASRPTGAHNYGYTF
.	.	TRBV5-3	TRBJ1-5	TGTGCCAGAAGCGCGTCCGGGACACCGATTCCTCAGCCCCAGCATTTT	CARSASGTPIPQPQHF
TRBD2	.	TRBV27	TRBJ2-1	TGTGCACCCGTAGGAGGACTAGAGGATGGTGAGCAGTTCTTC	CAPVGGLEDGEQFF
TRBD1	medium-sized	TRBV27	TRBJ1-6	TGTGCCAGCAGTTCCGTAGGACAGGGGAGCAATTCACCCCTCCACTTT	CASSSVGQGSNSPLHF
TRBD1	.	TRBV7-2	TRBJ1-2	TGTGCCAGCAGCCTAGACAGGGGGTTCTTAACCCTCTATGGCTACACCTTC	CASSLDRGFLTLYGYTF
TRBD1	few	TRBV5-4	TRBJ2-2	TGTGCCAGCAGACCCCCTGGCTCCGGGACAGGGGGCGTCACCGGGGAGCTGTTTTTT	CASRPPGSGTGGVTGELFF
TRBD2	.	TRBV7-2	TRBJ2-4	TGTGCCAGCAGCTTTACGGGGGGGCCGGGGATGGCCAAAAACATTCAGTACTTC	CASSFTGGPGMAKNIQYF
.	.	TRBV20-1	TRBJ2-1	TGCAGTGGTGCCTACAATGAGCAGTTCTTC	CSGAYNEQFF
TRBD1	few	TRBV24-1	TRBJ2-2	TGTGCCACCAGTGACCCTCCCGGGACAGGGGGCCACGCATTCACCGGGGAGCTGTTTTTT	CATSDPPGTGGHAFTGELFF